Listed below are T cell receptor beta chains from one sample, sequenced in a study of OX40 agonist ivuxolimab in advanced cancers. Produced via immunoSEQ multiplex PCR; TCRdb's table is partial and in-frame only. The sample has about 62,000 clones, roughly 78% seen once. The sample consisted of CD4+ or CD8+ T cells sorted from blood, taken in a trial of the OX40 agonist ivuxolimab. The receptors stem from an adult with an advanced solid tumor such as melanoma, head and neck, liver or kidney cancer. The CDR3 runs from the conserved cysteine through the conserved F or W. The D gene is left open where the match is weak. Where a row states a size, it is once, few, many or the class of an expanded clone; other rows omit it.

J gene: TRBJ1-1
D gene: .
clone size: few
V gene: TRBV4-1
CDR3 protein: CASRNRMMWGEAFF
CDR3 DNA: TGCGCCAGCAGAAACAGGATGATGTGGGGTGAAGCTTTCTTT

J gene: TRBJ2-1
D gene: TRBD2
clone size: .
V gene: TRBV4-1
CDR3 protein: CASSPLAGVNNEQFF
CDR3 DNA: TGCGCCAGCAGCCCTCTAGCGGGAGTCAACAATGAGCAGTTCTTC

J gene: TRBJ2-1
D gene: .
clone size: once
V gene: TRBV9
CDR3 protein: CASSVSAIGYNEQFF
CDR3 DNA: TGTGCCAGCAGCGTATCAGCTATTGGGTACAATGAGCAGTTCTTC

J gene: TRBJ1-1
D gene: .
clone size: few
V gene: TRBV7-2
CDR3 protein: CASSAYWNTEAFF
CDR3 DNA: TGTGCCAGCTCGGCCTATTGGAACACTGAAGCTTTCTTT

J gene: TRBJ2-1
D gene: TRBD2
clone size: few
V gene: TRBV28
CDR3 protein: CASSLFLAAPYNEQFF
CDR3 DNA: TGTGCCAGCAGTTTATTCCTAGCGGCACCCTACAATGAGCAGTTCTTC

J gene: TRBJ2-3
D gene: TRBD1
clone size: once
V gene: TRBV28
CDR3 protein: CASRAGTGRQGAGTDTQYF
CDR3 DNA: TGTGCCAGCAGAGCCGGGACAGGGAGACAGGGCGCTGGCACAGATACGCAGTATTTT

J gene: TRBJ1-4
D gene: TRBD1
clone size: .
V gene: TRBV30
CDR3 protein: CAWSVRGQGLANEKLFF
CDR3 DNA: TGTGCCTGGAGTGTACGAGGACAGGGGTTAGCTAATGAAAAACTGTTTTTT

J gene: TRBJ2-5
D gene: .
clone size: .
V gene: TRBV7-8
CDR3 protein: CASSSGKETQYF
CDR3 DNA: TGTGCCAGCAGCTCAGGGAAAGAGACCCAGTACTTC

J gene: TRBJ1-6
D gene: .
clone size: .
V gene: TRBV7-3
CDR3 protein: CASQYETTPYNSPLHF
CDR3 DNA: TGTGCCAGCCAGTACGAGACGACACCCTATAATTCACCCCTCCACTTT

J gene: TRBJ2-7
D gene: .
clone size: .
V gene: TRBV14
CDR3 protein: CASRALAGEQYF
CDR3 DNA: TGTGCCAGCAGAGCCCTGGCAGGCGAGCAGTACTTC

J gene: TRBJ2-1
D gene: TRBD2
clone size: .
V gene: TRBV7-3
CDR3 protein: CASSPLSGGSGEQFF
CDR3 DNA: TGTGCCAGCAGCCCCTTGAGCGGGGGTTCAGGGGAGCAGTTCTTC

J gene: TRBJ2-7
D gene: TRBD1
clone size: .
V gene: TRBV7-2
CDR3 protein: CASSLAGTGGPYEQYF
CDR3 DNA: TGTGCCAGCAGCTTAGCAGGGACAGGGGGGCCCTACGAGCAGTACTTC

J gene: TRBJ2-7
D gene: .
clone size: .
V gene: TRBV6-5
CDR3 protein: CASHQSYEQYF
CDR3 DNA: TGTGCCAGCCACCAGAGTTACGAGCAGTACTTC

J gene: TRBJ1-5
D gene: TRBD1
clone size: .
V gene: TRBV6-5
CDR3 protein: CASSRADRDNQPQHF
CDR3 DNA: TGTGCCAGCAGTAGGGCTGACAGGGACAATCAGCCCCAGCATTTT

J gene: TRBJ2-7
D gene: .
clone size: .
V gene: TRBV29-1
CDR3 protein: CSVEGLQTVPYEQYF
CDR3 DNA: TGCAGCGTTGAAGGCCTACAGACAGTCCCCTACGAGCAGTACTTC

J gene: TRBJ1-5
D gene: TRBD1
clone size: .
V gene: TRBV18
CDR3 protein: CASSSDRGQPQHF
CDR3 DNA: TGTGCCAGCTCATCAGACAGGGGTCAGCCCCAGCATTTT

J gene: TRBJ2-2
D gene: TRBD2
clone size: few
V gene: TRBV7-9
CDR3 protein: CASSSTTGLAGTNTGELFF
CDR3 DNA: TGTGCCAGCAGCTCGACTACGGGACTAGCGGGCACGAACACCGGGGAGCTGTTTTTT

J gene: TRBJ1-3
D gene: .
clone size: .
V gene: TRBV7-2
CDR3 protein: CASSLGGTGNTIYF
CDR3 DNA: TGTGCCAGCAGCTTAGGGGGGACTGGAAACACCATATATTTT

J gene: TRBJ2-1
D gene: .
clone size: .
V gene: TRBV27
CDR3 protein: CASSLLAGTGGDEQFF
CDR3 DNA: TGTGCCAGCAGTTTATTGGCCGGGACCGGCGGCGATGAGCAGTTCTTC

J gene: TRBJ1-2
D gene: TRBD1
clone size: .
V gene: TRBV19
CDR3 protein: CASTRPDRVGDGYTF
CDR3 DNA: TGTGCCAGTACCCGACCCGACAGGGTAGGCGATGGCTACACCTTC

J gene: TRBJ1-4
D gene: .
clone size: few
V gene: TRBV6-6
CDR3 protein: CASSYPGTEGKLFF
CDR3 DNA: TGTGCCAGCAGTTACCCGGGCACCGAGGGAAAACTGTTTTTT

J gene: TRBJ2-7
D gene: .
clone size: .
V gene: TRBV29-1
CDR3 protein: CSVEVGGPGLYYEQYF
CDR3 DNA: TGCAGCGTTGAAGTTGGGGGCCCGGGGCTCTACTACGAGCAGTACTTC

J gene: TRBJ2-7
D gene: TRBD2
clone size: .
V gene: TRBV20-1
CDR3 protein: CSAREGGEQYF
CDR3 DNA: TGCAGTGCCCGGGAGGGGGGCGAGCAGTACTTC

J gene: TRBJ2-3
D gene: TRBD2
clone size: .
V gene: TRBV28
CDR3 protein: CASSFYGSGRITQYF
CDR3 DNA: TGTGCCAGCAGTTTCTACGGCAGCGGGAGAATTACGCAGTATTTT

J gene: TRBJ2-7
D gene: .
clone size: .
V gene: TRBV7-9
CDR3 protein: CASSFQGGSSYEQYF
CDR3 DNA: TGTGCCAGCAGCTTCCAAGGGGGTAGCTCCTACGAGCAGTACTTC

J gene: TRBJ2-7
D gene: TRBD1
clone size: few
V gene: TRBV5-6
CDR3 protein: CASSLGQGVAYEQYF
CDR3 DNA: TGTGCCAGCAGCTTGGGACAGGGGGTAGCCTACGAGCAGTACTTC

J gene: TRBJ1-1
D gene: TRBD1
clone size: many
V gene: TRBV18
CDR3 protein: CASSPEATGLNTEAFF
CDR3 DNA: TGTGCCAGCTCACCGGAGGCGACAGGGTTGAACACTGAAGCTTTCTTT

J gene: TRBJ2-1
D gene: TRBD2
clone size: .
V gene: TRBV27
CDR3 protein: CASNRGTSGEEQFF
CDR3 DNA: TGTGCCAGCAATCGGGGGACTAGCGGGGAAGAGCAGTTCTTC

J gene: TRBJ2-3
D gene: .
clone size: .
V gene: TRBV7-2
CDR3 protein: CASSSTGPSTYF
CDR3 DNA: TGTGCCAGCAGCTCTACTGGGCCGTCTACGTATTTT